The entry below describes one T cell receptor beta chain. Its antigen is still unknown. The data belong to a study of CXCR3-negative and CXCR3-positive naive CD8 T cells (dated by TCRdb to about 2019). Concerning the study at large: About 150 million TRB reads were obtained in total, roughly 1.5 +/- 0.3 million reads per library. Diversity and physicochemical repertoire analyses covered approximately 10 donors pooled from two independent experiments. The TRBV-TRBJ cluster analysis covered naive subsets from several donors and memory cells from 3 donors.

The sequencing machine was a NextSeq 550. The Human TCR Profiling Kit (MiLaboratory) was used to prepare UMI-labeled 5' RACE TRB cDNA libraries. The full amount of extracted RNA was used for cDNA synthesis, and the full amount of resulting cDNA was used for PCR amplification. Libraries were prepared in parallel with an identical number of PCR cycles. The study's own analysis went as follows. With a minimum of two reads required per UMI, MIGEC and MiXCR pulled out about 50,000 +/- 10,000 unique UMI-labeled TRB cDNA molecules from each library. On average, each library contained approximately 40,000 +/- 10,000 functional in-frame TRB CDR3 nucleotide clonotypes without stop codons. After downsampling to 5000 UMI-labeled TRB molecules per sample, diversity metrics, including normalized Shannon-Wiener and Chao1, were computed in VDJtools. VDJtools was used to calculate clonotype-size-weighted physicochemical properties of the central five CDR3 residues, namely interaction energy, strength, volume and Kidera factor 4. The reads, reprocessed by TCRdb, yield one row per CDR3 protein sequence and no DNA. These V and J calls derive from TCRdb rather than the authors' analysis. Per the sample table, the count is more than 75,000 distinct CDR3 sequences. The ten biggest clones cover 0.62% of the sample.

Overall results and qualifications from the work: Within the same donor, TRBV-TRBJ usage looked similar between naive CXCR3-negative and CXCR3-positive cells, but memory cells had distinct patterns. Both naive subsets had comparably high repertoire diversity, while memory CD8+ T cells had much lower repertoire diversity. Because surface CD5, which has been linked to self-reactivity in mice, was comparable between naive subsets, TCR interaction strength was also inferred from TRB CDR3 physicochemical properties. Compared with CXCR3-negative naive cells, CXCR3-positive naive cells had TRB CDR3s with higher hydrophobicity (lower Kidera factor 4), lower energy, and higher strength and volume indices. CXCR3 expression partially decreased after cryopreservation, so most assays used freshly isolated PBMCs.

Reading from cysteine to phenylalanine, the CDR3 counts 12 amino acids. The DNA sequence is not available. The germline V gene sets CDR1 to MGHDK and CDR2 to SYGVNS. Each CD8+ T cell subset was flow-sorted in triplicate, and 300,000 cells per subset were placed directly into RLT lysis buffer. Naive CD8+ T cells were defined stringently as CD45RO-CCR7+CD27+CD95- to exclude memory contaminants. Peripheral blood mononuclear cells were isolated from buffy coats by standard density gradient centrifugation. Naive CXCR3-negative and CXCR3-positive CD8+ T cells were flow-sorted using a FACSAria III. Total RNA was extracted from sorted cells with an RNeasy Mini Kit.

This TCR came from a human donor in good health. Some clones in this sample may be carry-over from other donors' samples. The chain is made from TRBV25-1 and TRBJ1-1. Sequenced: naive CXCR3+ CD8+ T cells from blood. Explained via the paper, the cell subset or site label denotes: CD45RO-CCR7+CD27+CD95- naive CD8+ T cells expressing CXCR3 (TNR3+). The CDR3 is CASSFGNTEAFF.